This TCR beta chain stems from a study of beta chain features in type 1 diabetes. The length of the CDR3 is 17 residues. Germline V CDR1 and CDR2: SGHRS, YFSETQ. Trimming took off 0 bases at V and 3 bases at J, with 19 bases between the two ends. This clone was observed a few times. The antigen is not known. All of the isolated RNA was reverse transcribed, so expressed TCRB transcripts were sequenced. Assay used: immunoSEQ multiplex PCR; TCRdb lists only in-frame clones, some missing. This table holds roughly 400,000 clones, about 14% found once. General study findings and limits: Possible PCR preference for shorter templates applied equally to patients and controls.

V gene TRBV5-1 combines with J gene TRBJ2-7; D possibly corresponds to TRBD1 (5 bases). Sequencing used naive CD4+ T cells from blood. The receptor comes from a young man in good health. CDR3 nucleotide sequence: TGCGCCAGCAGCTTGGAGACAATCGCAGGGAAACTCTACGAGCAGTACTTC. Translating it yields CASSLETIAGKLYEQYF.